These T cell receptor beta chains were read from a single sample in a study of T cells after yellow fever vaccination. TCRdb itself ran the 5' RACE reads through MiXCR, one entry per CDR3 protein. The sample has around 310,000 distinct CDR3 sequences; roughly 4% are singletons. The specimen comprised PBMCs, sampled 5 days after the yellow fever booster vaccination. The receptor source for this set is a man between 18 and 35 years old who received the YFV17D yellow fever vaccine. Both conserved end residues are part of each CDR3. Each record gives: J gene, D gene, clone size, V gene, CDR3 protein, CDR3 DNA. D genes are given only for firm matches. Expanded clones get a size class; other rows say once, few or many, or leave the size out.

>TRBJ1-3|-|-|TRBV4-3
CASSRSGNTIYF
TGCGCCAGCAGTCGCTCTGGAAACACCATATATTTT
>TRBJ2-3|-|-|TRBV5-1
CASSFDAGATQYF
TGCGCCAGCAGCTTCGATGCGGGGGCCACGCAGTATTTT
>TRBJ1-3|TRBD1|-|TRBV27
CASSSNRGAKGNTIYF
TGTGCCAGCAGTTCTAACAGGGGGGCTAAGGGAAACACCATATATTTT
>TRBJ1-3|-|many|TRBV7-9
CASSLAGRGFGNTIYF
TGTGCCAGCAGCTTAGCGGGCCGGGGATTCGGAAACACCATATATTTT
>TRBJ2-2|-|-|TRBV3-1
CASSPFNTGELFF
TGTGCCAGCAGCCCATTTAACACCGGGGAGCTGTTTTTT
>TRBJ1-4|-|-|TRBV12-3/TRBV12-4
CASKNRADGEKLFF
TGTGCCAGCAAGAACAGGGCCGACGGGGAAAAACTGTTTTTT
>TRBJ2-3|-|many|TRBV7-2
CASSLYSDTDTQYF
TGTGCCAGCAGCTTATACTCAGACACAGATACGCAGTATTTT
>TRBJ1-1|TRBD1|few|TRBV7-9
CAGSQGEGTEAFF
TGTGCCGGCTCACAGGGGGAAGGGACTGAAGCTTTCTTT
>TRBJ2-5|-|-|TRBV5-1
CASSLIPQLGAETQYF
TGCGCCAGCAGCTTAATTCCCCAATTGGGGGCAGAGACCCAGTACTTC
>TRBJ1-2|-|-|TRBV11-1
CASSRTMTKKGYTF
TGTGCCAGCAGCCGCACAATGACCAAGAAGGGCTACACCTTC
>TRBJ1-1|TRBD1|few|TRBV20-1
CSAQPRDRGNTEAFF
TGCAGTGCCCAGCCGAGGGACAGGGGGAACACTGAAGCTTTCTTT
>TRBJ1-2|-|few|TRBV29-1
CSVEDLSGGYTF
TGCAGCGTTGAAGATCTTTCTGGTGGCTACACCTTC
>TRBJ2-5|TRBD2|many|TRBV3-1
CASSHYIAGTQETQYF
TGTGCCAGCAGCCATTATATAGCGGGGACGCAAGAGACCCAGTACTTC
>TRBJ2-5|-|many|TRBV6-5
CASTDLQETQYF
TGTGCCAGCACGGACCTCCAAGAGACCCAGTACTTC
>TRBJ1-4|TRBD1|many|TRBV4-3
CASRGQGGEKLFF
TGCGCCAGCAGGGGACAGGGTGGTGAAAAACTGTTTTTT
>TRBJ1-2|TRBD1|few|TRBV12-3/TRBV12-4
CASTFGQGVIYGYTF
TGTGCCAGCACTTTCGGACAGGGGGTTATCTATGGCTACACCTTC
>TRBJ1-4|-|many|TRBV4-3
CASSQDLFDSSREKLFF
TGCGCCAGCAGCCAAGACTTATTTGACTCCTCACGGGAAAAACTGTTTTTT
>TRBJ2-7|-|-|TRBV7-6
CASSLVGGDAYEQYF
TGTGCCAGCAGCTTAGTGGGCGGGGATGCCTACGAGCAGTACTTC
>TRBJ2-1|TRBD2|-|TRBV9
CASSPRDYSMTYNEQFF
TGTGCCAGCAGCCCTAGGGACTATTCCATGACCTACAATGAGCAGTTCTTC